The 2 T cell receptor beta chains in this list originate from one sample, sequenced in a study of blood T cell repertoires in COVID-19. TCRdb's copy holds only in-frame clones and misses some; the assay was immunoSEQ multiplex PCR. Among 130,000 to 150,000 clones listed, about three quarters were seen once. Sequencing used peripheral blood. All receptors come from a woman aged 60-75 years with acute or convalescent COVID-19.

The V and J genes are TRBV4-1 and TRBJ1-1; 10 nucleotides align to TRBD1. The ends lost 4 bases at V and 7 bases at J; junction bases unmatched: 6. The CDR3 is 14 amino acids. CDR1 is MGHRA, CDR2 YSYEKL, per germline. The CDR3 protein is CASSLGTGEDEAFF. The CDR3, as DNA: TGCGCCAGCAGCCTGGGGACAGGGGAGGATGAAGCTTTCTTT.

This chain connects TRBV6-4 to TRBJ2-5; D may be TRBD2 (6 bases). V lost 0 bases and J lost 1, with 15 bases in between. The CDR3 is made up of 17 amino acids. CDR1 and CDR2 from the germline V gene are MRHNA and SNTAGT. This CDR3 is CASSDSGLVDPQETQYF. CDR3 DNA: TGTGCCAGCAGTGACTCGGGACTTGTTGATCCCCAAGAGACCCAGTACTTC.